Listed here is a single T cell receptor beta chain. This entry belongs to a study of blood T cell repertoires in COVID-19. Overall study: T cells, B-cell-depleted T cells, or PBMCs supplied cDNA or gDNA.

Per the original data handling: Using reference gene primer amplification, nucleated cell counts were estimated. Using immunoSEQ multiplex PCR, the repertoire was profiled, and TCRdb retains in-frame clones only, with some absent. V and J calls plus clone size are reproduced from that table; the DNA served to infer D and trimming. Counted here are about 250,000 clones, 85% occurring once; the ten biggest clones make up roughly 4.6%. The V gene's germline CDR1 is SGHTA and CDR2 FQGTGA. The CDR3 is 16 amino acids. V lost 2 bases to trimming and J lost 0 bases, with 11 bases between them. The source material was peripheral blood. The TCR was taken from a man in his fifties with active or convalescent COVID-19. The chain joins TRBV7-3 to TRBJ2-1, with a tentative D call TRBD2 (6 bases). The CDR3 loop reads CASSLRGKSSYNEQFF. CDR3 nucleotide sequence: TGTGCCAGCAGCTTACGCGGGAAGAGCTCCTACAATGAGCAGTTCTTC. Filled out from reference TRBV7-3 and TRBJ2-1, the complete variable domain reads GAGVSQTPSNKVTEKGKYVELRCDPISGHTALYWYRQSLGQGPEFLIYFQGTGAADDSGLPNDRFFAVRPEGSVSTLKIQRTERGDSAVYLCASSLRGKSSYNEQFFGPGTRLTVL.